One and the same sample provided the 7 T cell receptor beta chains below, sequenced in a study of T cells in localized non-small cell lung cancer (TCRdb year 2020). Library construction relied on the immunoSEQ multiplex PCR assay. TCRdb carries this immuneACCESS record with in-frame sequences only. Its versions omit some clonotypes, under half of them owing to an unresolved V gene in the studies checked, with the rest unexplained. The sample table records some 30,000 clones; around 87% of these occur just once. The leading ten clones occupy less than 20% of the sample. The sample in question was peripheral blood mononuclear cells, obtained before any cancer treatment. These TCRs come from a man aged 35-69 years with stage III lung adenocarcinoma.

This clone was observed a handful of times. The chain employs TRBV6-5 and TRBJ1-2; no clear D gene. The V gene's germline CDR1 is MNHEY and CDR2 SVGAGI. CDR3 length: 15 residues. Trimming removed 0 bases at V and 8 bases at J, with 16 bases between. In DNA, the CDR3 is TGTGCCAGCAGTTACTCCGTGGGCACCGAGAAGGGCTACACCTTC. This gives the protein CASSYSVGTEKGYTF.

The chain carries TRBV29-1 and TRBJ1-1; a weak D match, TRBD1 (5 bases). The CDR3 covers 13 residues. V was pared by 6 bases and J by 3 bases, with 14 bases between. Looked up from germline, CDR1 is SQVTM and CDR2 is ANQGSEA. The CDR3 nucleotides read TGCAGCGTCGGGCCCGTGGGGGACACTGAAGCTTTCTTT. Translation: CSVGPVGDTEAFF. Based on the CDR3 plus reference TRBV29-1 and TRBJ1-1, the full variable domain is SAVISQKPSRDICQRGTSLTIQCQVDSQVTMMFWYRQQPGQSLTLIATANQGSEATYESGFVIDKFPISRPNLTFSTLTVSNMSPEDSSIYLCSVGPVGDTEAFFGQGTRLTVV.

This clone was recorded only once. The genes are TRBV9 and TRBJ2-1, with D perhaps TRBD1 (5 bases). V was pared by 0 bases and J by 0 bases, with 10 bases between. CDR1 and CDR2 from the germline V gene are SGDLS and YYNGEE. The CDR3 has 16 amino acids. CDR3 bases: TGTGCCAGCAGCGTAGTGAGACAGAGCTCCTACAATGAGCAGTTCTTC. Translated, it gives CASSVVRQSSYNEQFF.

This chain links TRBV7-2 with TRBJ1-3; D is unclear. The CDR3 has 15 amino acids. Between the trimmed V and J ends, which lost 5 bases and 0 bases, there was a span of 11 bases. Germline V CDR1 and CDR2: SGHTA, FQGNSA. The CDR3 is CASSISQISGNTIYF. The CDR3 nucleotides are TGTGCCAGCAGCATTAGCCAGATCTCTGGAAACACCATATATTTT.

CDR3 sequence (DNA): TGTGCCAGCAGCTTGCGCCAGGGGGCGGTTAGGTTCTACACCTTC. Protein sequence: CASSLRQGAVRFYTF. The V gene is TRBV5-5, the J gene TRBJ1-2; 8 nucleotides align to TRBD1. CDR3 length equals 15 residues. After removal of 1 base from V and 10 bases from J, the junction contained 12 bases not matched to a gene. The germline V gene encodes CDR1 SGHKS and CDR2 YYEKEE (reference sequence).

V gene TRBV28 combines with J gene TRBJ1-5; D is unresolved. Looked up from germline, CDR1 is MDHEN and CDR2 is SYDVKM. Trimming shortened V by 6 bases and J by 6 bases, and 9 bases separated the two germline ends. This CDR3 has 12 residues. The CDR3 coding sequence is TGTGCCAGCAGGGTGTCGAGTCAGCCCCAGCATTTT. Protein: CASRVSSQPQHF.

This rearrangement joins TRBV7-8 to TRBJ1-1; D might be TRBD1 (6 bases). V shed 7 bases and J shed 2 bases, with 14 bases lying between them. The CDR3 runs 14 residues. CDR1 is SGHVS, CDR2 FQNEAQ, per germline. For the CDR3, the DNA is TGTGCCAGCAACTACCAACAGGGAAACACTGAAGCTTTCTTT. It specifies CASNYQQGNTEAFF.